This T cell receptor beta chain originates from a study of patients and donors after allogeneic stem cell transplantation. Per the germline V gene, CDR1 is SQVTM and CDR2 is ANQGSEA. With 4 bases clipped from V and 12 bases from J, the junction kept 5 bases outside the gene matches. There are 11 residues in the CDR3. This clonotype was counted only a few times. Each CDR3 protein gets one entry after TCRdb re-called the RT-PCR reads with MiXCR. This sample carries roughly 880,000 distinct CDR3 sequences, around 17% of them seen once, and the ten largest clones take roughly 6%. The sample taken for sequencing was blood, either unsorted or a sorted T cell fraction (not recorded which). This TCR derives from a human donor who was either an allogeneic HSCT recipient or a stem cell or donor lymphocyte infusion donor (not recorded which). It is not recorded whose cells these are; they may come from a transplant donor. The rearrangement uses TRBV29-1 and TRBJ2-3, with 9 bases matching TRBD2. The CDR3 sequence is CSVVVRGGQYF. CDR3 nucleotide sequence: TGCAGCGTTGTGGTGCGGGGGGGACAGTATTTT.